The clone carrying this TCR beta chain has a handful of counts. The CDR3 spans 16 residues. Germline assignment: CDR1 PRHDT and CDR2 FYEKMQ (reference sequence). After removal of 4 bases from V and 2 bases from J, the junction contained 8 bases not matched to a gene. The data derive from a study of molecular identifiers for immune sequencing clone quantification. TCRdb fed the PCR reads into MiXCR, producing one record per CDR3 protein. The repertoire includes about half a million distinct CDR3 sequences, roughly 25% of them detected once, and just over 0.75% sits in the top ten. Sequences were obtained from naive CD8+ T cells from blood, with Jurkat cell RNA spiked in. Subset denoted: FACS-sorted CD8+CD4-CCR7+CD45RA+ naive T cells. This sequence was found in a human donor in good health. Some libraries in this study had Jurkat cell RNA spiked in. This chain links TRBV13 with TRBJ2-3; 8 bases line up with TRBD1. The CDR3, as DNA: TGTGCCAGCAGCTACAGAACAGGGGGAAACACAGATACGCAGTATTTT. Translated: CASSYRTGGNTDTQYF.